The 2 T cell receptor beta chains below were found in one sample sequenced in a study of control samples from healthy donors and cancer patients. Sequenced by immunoSEQ multiplex PCR; TCRdb stores in-frame clones only, minus some. The repertoire holds 40,000 to 50,000 clones, with about 93% as singletons. Material for sequencing was PBMCs. The receptors stem from a woman aged 45-65 years with head and neck cancer.

V usage is TRBV15 and J usage is TRBJ2-1, with 11 bases lining up with TRBD2. Germline V CDR1 and CDR2: LNHNV, YYDKDF (reference sequence). The CDR3 has 14 residues. The trim removed 0 bases at V and 11 bases at J, leaving 3 bases unmatched. CDR3 sequence: CATSRDTSGRQQFF. CDR3 sequence (DNA): TGTGCCACCAGCAGAGATACTAGCGGGAGACAGCAGTTCTTC.

This clone showed up just a few times. The rearrangement uses TRBV5-1 and TRBJ1-4, with a weak D call TRBD1 (5 bases). Germline V gene data show CDR1 as SGHRS and CDR2 as YFSETQ. CDR3 length: 16 residues. Deletions cut 0 bases from V and 8 bases from J, with 17 bases between. The CDR3 is CASSLGPTDSGEKLFF. CDR3 nucleotide sequence: TGCGCCAGCAGCTTGGGTCCGACAGACAGCGGAGAAAAACTGTTTTTT.